This T cell receptor (beta chain) was sequenced in a study of TIL therapy for anti-PD-1-resistant metastatic lung cancer. As for time point: pre-treatment sample, taken before nivolumab and TIL therapy. The tumor samples were excised metastases, mostly pleural nodules or supraclavicular lymph nodes. This clone has only a few counts. The immunoSEQ assay was v3. This table comes from immunoSEQ multiplex PCR, and its TCRdb copy is limited to in-frame clones, with some not included. The data hold more than 25,000 clones, with around 70% observed a single time. Germline V CDR1 and CDR2: SGHNT, YENEEA. The CDR3 loop spans 16 amino acids. V lost 4 bases to trimming and J lost 5 bases; unmatched junction nucleotides: 10.

The chain joins TRBV11-3 to TRBJ2-7; 11 bases line up with TRBD2. The material was tumor tissue, obtained at baseline. This clonotype was sampled from a person aged 25 to 79 with non-small cell lung cancer. CDR3 DNA: TGTGCCAGCAGCTGGGGGACGGGACTAGCGGTCCACGAGCAGTACTTC. Amino acid sequence: CASSWGTGLAVHEQYF.